The sequence of this T cell receptor (beta chain) was determined in a study of CD8+ T cells in alopecia areata. Study conclusions and caveats: Whereas mice showed it more clearly, TCR sharing across patients was murkier, possibly because of HLA.

There are 18 residues in the CDR3. Looked up from germline, CDR1 is SGHNT and CDR2 is YENEEA. The trim removed 4 bases at V and 5 bases at J, leaving 17 bases unmatched. Reverse transcribed after extraction, RNA yielded cDNA as the sequencing template. Method: immunoSEQ multiplex PCR; TCRdb's copy keeps in-frame clones and lacks some. The profile shows 150,000 to 200,000 clones, around 71% of them singletons. Lesional scalp punch biopsies and peripheral blood were collected from alopecia areata patients. In the case of this clone: Its antigen remains unidentified.

The specimen comprised CD8+ T cells sorted from blood, sampled at week 0. This chain joins TRBV11-3 and TRBJ2-3; 8 positions agree with TRBD1. The receptor comes from a human donor with alopecia areata. In nucleotides, the CDR3 is TGTGCCAGCAGCTCTACACCTCTGACAGGGGTAAAGGTAGATACGCAGTATTTT. As protein: CASSSTPLTGVKVDTQYF.